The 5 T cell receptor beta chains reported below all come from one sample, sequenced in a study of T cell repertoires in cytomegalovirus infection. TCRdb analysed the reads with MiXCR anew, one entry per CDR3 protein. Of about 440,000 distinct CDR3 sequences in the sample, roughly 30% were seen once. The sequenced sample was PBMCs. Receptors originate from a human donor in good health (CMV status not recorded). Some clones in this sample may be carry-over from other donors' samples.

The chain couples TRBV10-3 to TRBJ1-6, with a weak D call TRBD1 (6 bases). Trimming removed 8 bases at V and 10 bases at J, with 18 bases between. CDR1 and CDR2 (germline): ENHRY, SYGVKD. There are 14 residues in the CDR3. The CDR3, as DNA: TGTGCCATCGCGCGAGGGGGGGCAGGGTCACCCCTCCACTTT. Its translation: CAIARGGAGSPLHF.

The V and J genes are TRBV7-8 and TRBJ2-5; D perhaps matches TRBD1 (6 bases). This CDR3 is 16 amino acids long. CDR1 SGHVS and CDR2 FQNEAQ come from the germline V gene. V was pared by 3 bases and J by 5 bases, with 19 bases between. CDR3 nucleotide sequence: TGTGCCAGCAGCTTGGAAGAGACAAGGGGGTATGAGACCCAGTACTTC. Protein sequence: CASSLEETRGYETQYF.

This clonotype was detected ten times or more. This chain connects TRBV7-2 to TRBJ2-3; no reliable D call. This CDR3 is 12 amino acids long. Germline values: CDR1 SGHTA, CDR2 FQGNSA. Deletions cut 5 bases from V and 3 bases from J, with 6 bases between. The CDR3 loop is CASSPWTDTQYF. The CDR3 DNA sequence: TGTGCCAGCAGCCCCTGGACAGATACGCAGTATTTT.

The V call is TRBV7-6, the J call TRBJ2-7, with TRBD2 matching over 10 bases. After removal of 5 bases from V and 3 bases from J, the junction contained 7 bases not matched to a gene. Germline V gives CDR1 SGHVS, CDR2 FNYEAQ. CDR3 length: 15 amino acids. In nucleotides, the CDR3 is TGTGCCAGCAGCCCAGAACTAGCGGGGTTCTACGAGCAGTACTTC. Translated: CASSPELAGFYEQYF. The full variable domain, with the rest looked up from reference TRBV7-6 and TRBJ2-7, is GAGVSQSPRYKVTKRGQDVALRCDPISGHVSLYWYRQALGQGPEFLTYFNYEAQQDKSGLPNDRFSAERPEGSISTLTIQRTEQRDSAMYRCASSPELAGFYEQYFGPGTRLTVT.

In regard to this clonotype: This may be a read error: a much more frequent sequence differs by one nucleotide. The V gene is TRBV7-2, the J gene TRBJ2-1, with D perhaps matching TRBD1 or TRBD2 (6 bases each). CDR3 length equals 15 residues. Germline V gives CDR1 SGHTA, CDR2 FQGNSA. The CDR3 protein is CASSFGGTGDNGQFF. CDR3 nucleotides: TGTGCCAGCAGCTTTGGGGGGACGGGGGACAATGGGCAGTTCTTC. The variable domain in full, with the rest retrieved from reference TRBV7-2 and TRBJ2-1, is GAGVSQSPSNKVTEKGKDVELRCDPISGHTALYWYRQSLGQGLEFLIYFQGNSAPDKSGLPSDRFSAERTGGSVSTLTIQRTQQEDSAVYLCASSFGGTGDNGQFFGPGTRLTVL.